A selection of T cell receptor beta chains follows, all from one sample in a study of vaccination effects on CD4 cells after COVID-19. No cognate antigen is known for these TCRs. Clones were read by immunoSEQ multiplex PCR, and TCRdb kept only the in-frame ones, dropping some. The sample holds about 24,000 clones, about 70% seen once. The sequenced sample was CD4+ T cells from PBMCs cultured with HCoV-NL63 spike peptides, obtained before COVID-19 vaccination. All receptors derive from a human donor who received a COVID-19 vaccine. The CDR3 runs from the conserved cysteine through the conserved F or W. The D gene is left open where the match is weak. Only part of the rows carry a size: once, few, many, or a class if the clone is expanded.

- TRBJ2-5 TRBV6-5 - TGTGCCAGCAGTCCGGGGGTTACCCAAGAGACCCAGTACTTC CASSPGVTQETQYF
once TRBJ2-1 TRBV6-1 - TGTGCCAGCAGTGAATCGTGGGATGAGCAGTTCTTC CASSESWDEQFF
- TRBJ2-1 TRBV11-2 - TGTGCCAGCAGCCGGAGGGGGGGCTTGAGCGCCTACAATGAGCAGTTCTTC CASSRRGGLSAYNEQFF
- TRBJ2-5 TRBV30 - TGTGCCTGGAGGCCGGGGCCCCAAGAGACCCAGTACTTC CAWRPGPQETQYF
- TRBJ2-1 TRBV6-1 - TGTGCCAGCAGTGAAGGGTGGGGTCCGGAGAATGAGCAGTTCTTC CASSEGWGPENEQFF
- TRBJ1-2 TRBV7-9 TRBD1 TGTGCCAGCACCAGAGAAAAGGCAGGGGGCGGATATGGCTACACCTTC CASTREKAGGGYGYTF
- TRBJ1-4 TRBV6-5 TRBD1 TGTGCCAGCAGGCCCGGGACAGGCTATGAAAAACTGTTTTTT CASRPGTGYEKLFF
- TRBJ2-1 TRBV3-1/TRBV3-2 TRBD2 TGTGCCAGCATGGAGGCTAGCGGGGGGGCAGGAGTATCCAATGAGCAGTTCTTC CASMEASGGAGVSNEQFF
once TRBJ1-2 TRBV3-1/TRBV3-2 - TGTGCCAGCAGCCAAGATTCGGGGTTCGGCTACACCTTC CASSQDSGFGYTF
- TRBJ2-1 TRBV9 TRBD2 TGTGCCAGCAGCTTCCAAGCGGGAGGGGATGAGCAGTTCTTC CASSFQAGGDEQFF
- TRBJ1-6 TRBV6-6 - TGTGCCAGCAGCTTCGGGTTTTCCTATAATTCACCCCTCCACTTT CASSFGFSYNSPLHF
few TRBJ2-3 TRBV5-1 - TGCGCCAGCAGCTTGGGTGGCACAGATACGCAGTATTTT CASSLGGTDTQYF
- TRBJ2-5 TRBV5-1 TRBD2 TGCGCCAGCAGCTTGGACACTAGCGCGGAGACCCAGTACTTC CASSLDTSAETQYF
- TRBJ2-2 TRBV7-2 - TGTGCCAGCAGCTTAAGCTCCGGGACACCCGGGGAGCTGTTTTTT CASSLSSGTPGELFF
- TRBJ1-5 TRBV19 - TGTGCCAGTGGGCCCCGCCCAATATATCAGCCCCAGCATTTT CASGPRPIYQPQHF
- TRBJ2-4 TRBV20-1 - TGCAGTGCTAGTGAATCGGGGGCCTTAGCCAAAAACATTCAGTACTTC CSASESGALAKNIQYF
- TRBJ1-2 TRBV24-1 TRBD1 TGTGCCACCAGTGCCGGTGGGACAGGGGCTGGCTACACCTTC CATSAGGTGAGYTF
- TRBJ1-4 TRBV5-1 TRBD1 TGCGCCAGCAGCTTCAGCTACAGGGGGGGAGCAACTAATGAAAAACTGTTTTTT CASSFSYRGGATNEKLFF
- TRBJ1-2 TRBV29-1 - TGCAGCGTTGGTCAGGGGCGCGGGTATGGCTACACCTTC CSVGQGRGYGYTF
- TRBJ1-2 TRBV10-3 - TGTGCCATCAGTGATCAAGGGCTAGCTAACTATGGCTACACCTTC CAISDQGLANYGYTF
- TRBJ1-4 TRBV24-1 - TGTGCCACCAGTGACCCGACAGGCGTTAATGAAAAACTGTTTTTT CATSDPTGVNEKLFF
- TRBJ1-5 TRBV12-3/TRBV12-4 - TGTGCCAGCAGTTTCGGAGGGGTTCAGCCCCAGCATTTT CASSFGGVQPQHF
- TRBJ1-4 TRBV19 - TGTGCCAGTAAAGAGGCTCCAACTAATGAAAAACTGTTTTTT CASKEAPTNEKLFF
- TRBJ2-7 TRBV19 TRBD2 TGTGCCAGTAGTAGGGGACTAGCGGGAGGAGGCGAGCAGTACTTC CASSRGLAGGGEQYF
- TRBJ1-5 TRBV2 TRBD1 TGTGCCAGCACCCTTGGACAGGGCAATCAGCCCCAGCATTTT CASTLGQGNQPQHF
- TRBJ1-4 TRBV4-1 - TGCGCCAGCAGCCCCTTAGGTTTGGAGCAGGGAGGAAGTAGGGAAAAACTGTTTTTT CASSPLGLEQGGSREKLFF
- TRBJ2-5 TRBV19 - TGTGCCAGTAGTCCTCAACCCCAGGGCCTGTTCGAGACCCAGTACTTC CASSPQPQGLFETQYF
- TRBJ2-5 TRBV9 - TGTGCCAGCAGCGTAGGTCAGATCCAAGAGACCCAGTACTTC CASSVGQIQETQYF
few TRBJ1-1 TRBV29-1 - TGCAGCGTTGATACATCCTTGAACACTGAAGCTTTCTTT CSVDTSLNTEAFF
- TRBJ1-2 TRBV6-5 - TGTGCCAGCAGCTCCAGGGTGGGCTACACCTTC CASSSRVGYTF
- TRBJ1-4 TRBV6-6 - TGTGCCACAAGAGATCCCCCATGGATTGAAAAACTGTTTTTT CATRDPPWIEKLFF
- TRBJ2-3 TRBV6-4 - TGTGCCAGCAGCAGCGGGAGCACAGATACGCAGTATTTT CASSSGSTDTQYF
- TRBJ1-2 TRBV7-9 - TGTGCCAGCAGCTGGGGGGGGGAGGCCGGCTACACCTTC CASSWGGEAGYTF
once TRBJ1-1 TRBV5-5 - TGTGCCAGCAGCTTGGCCTCAGGGATTGAAGCTTTCTTT CASSLASGIEAFF
- TRBJ1-2 TRBV18 - TGTGCCAGCTCACCACTCGATGATTCTTATGGCTACACCTTC CASSPLDDSYGYTF
- TRBJ2-2 TRBV13 - TGTGCCAGCAGCTTATCAGGGAGAAACACCGGGGAGCTGTTTTTT CASSLSGRNTGELFF
few TRBJ1-1 TRBV19 - TGTGCCAGTAGTAGGCCGGAATCGACTGAAGCTTTCTTT CASSRPESTEAFF
- TRBJ1-5 TRBV6-1 - TGTGCCAGCAGTGAAGGACAGTTCAATCAGCCCCAGCATTTT CASSEGQFNQPQHF
- TRBJ2-7 TRBV3-1/TRBV3-2 - TGTGCCAGCAGCCCGCATCTGCAGGGGTCCTCCCCCTACGAGCAGTACTTC CASSPHLQGSSPYEQYF
few TRBJ2-7 TRBV21-1 - TGTGCCAGCAGCAAATTTGCGGGAGTCCGTGAGCAGTACTTC CASSKFAGVREQYF
few TRBJ1-3 TRBV28 TRBD1 TGTGCCAGCAGTTCTCCGGGACAGGGCGCTAACCGAAACACCATATATTTT CASSSPGQGANRNTIYF
- TRBJ1-5 TRBV27 - TGTGCCAGCAGTTATGGCGTAGGGGATCAGCCCCAGCATTTT CASSYGVGDQPQHF
- TRBJ1-1 TRBV4-1 TRBD1 TGCGCCAGCAGCCAAGAGACACAGGGGCGGGCAGCTTTCTTT CASSQETQGRAAFF
- TRBJ2-7 TRBV7-2 TRBD2 TGTGCCAGCAGTCGTACTAGCGGAAGCTCCTACGAGCAGTACTTC CASSRTSGSSYEQYF
- TRBJ1-6 TRBV27 - TGTGCCAGCAGCTCTCAACGGCAGGGAGGACGTAATTCACCCCTCCACTTT CASSSQRQGGRNSPLHF
- TRBJ1-1 TRBV30 - TGTGCCTGGGGACATTCGAACACTGAAGCTTTCTTT CAWGHSNTEAFF
few TRBJ2-2 TRBV19 - TGTGCCAGTAGCCTCCGGGGGACCGGGGAGCTGTTTTTT CASSLRGTGELFF
once TRBJ2-1 TRBV3-1/TRBV3-2 - TGTGCCAGCAGCCCCGCCTTAGGGGAGCAGTTCTTC CASSPALGEQFF
- TRBJ2-3 TRBV11-3 - TGTGCCAGCAGCAAAGGTCCGGATACGCAGTATTTT CASSKGPDTQYF
- TRBJ2-1 TRBV7-6 TRBD2 TGTGCCAGCAGCTCGCTTAGCGGGAATCTTGGTGAGCAGTTCTTC CASSSLSGNLGEQFF